This T cell receptor (beta chain) was sequenced for a study of control samples from healthy donors and cancer patients. This clone has just one count. This CDR3 is 13 amino acids long. Germline values: CDR1 SGHRS, CDR2 YFSETQ. J was trimmed by 8 bases and V by 0 bases; bases with no gene match: 1. Measured with immunoSEQ multiplex PCR; TCRdb has only the in-frame clones, and not every one. Of under 100,000 clones listed, 88% are singletons. The TCR sequence derives from a woman in her seventies in good health. V and J are TRBV5-1 and TRBJ2-1; 8 nucleotides agree with TRBD1. Input material: blood. CDR3: CASSLAGGYEQFF. Here the CDR3 DNA reads TGCGCCAGCAGCTTGGCAGGGGGCTATGAGCAGTTCTTC.